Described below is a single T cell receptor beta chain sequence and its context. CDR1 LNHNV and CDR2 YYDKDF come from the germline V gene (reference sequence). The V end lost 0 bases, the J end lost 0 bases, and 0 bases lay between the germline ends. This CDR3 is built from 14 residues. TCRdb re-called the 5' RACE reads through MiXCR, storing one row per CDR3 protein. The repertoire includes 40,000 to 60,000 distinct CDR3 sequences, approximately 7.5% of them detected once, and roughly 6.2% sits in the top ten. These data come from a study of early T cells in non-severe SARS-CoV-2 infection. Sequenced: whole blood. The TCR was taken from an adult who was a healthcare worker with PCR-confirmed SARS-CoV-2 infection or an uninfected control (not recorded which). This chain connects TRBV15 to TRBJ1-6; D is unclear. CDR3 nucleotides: TGTGCCACCAGCAGAGACTCCTATAATTCACCCCTCCACTTT. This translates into CATSRDSYNSPLHF. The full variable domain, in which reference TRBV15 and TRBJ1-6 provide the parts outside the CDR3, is DAMVIQNPRYQVTQFGKPVTLSCSQTLNHNVMYWYQQKSSQAPKLLFHYYDKDFNNEADTPDNFQSRRPNTSFCFLDIRSPGLGDTAMYLCATSRDSYNSPLHFGNGTRLTVT.